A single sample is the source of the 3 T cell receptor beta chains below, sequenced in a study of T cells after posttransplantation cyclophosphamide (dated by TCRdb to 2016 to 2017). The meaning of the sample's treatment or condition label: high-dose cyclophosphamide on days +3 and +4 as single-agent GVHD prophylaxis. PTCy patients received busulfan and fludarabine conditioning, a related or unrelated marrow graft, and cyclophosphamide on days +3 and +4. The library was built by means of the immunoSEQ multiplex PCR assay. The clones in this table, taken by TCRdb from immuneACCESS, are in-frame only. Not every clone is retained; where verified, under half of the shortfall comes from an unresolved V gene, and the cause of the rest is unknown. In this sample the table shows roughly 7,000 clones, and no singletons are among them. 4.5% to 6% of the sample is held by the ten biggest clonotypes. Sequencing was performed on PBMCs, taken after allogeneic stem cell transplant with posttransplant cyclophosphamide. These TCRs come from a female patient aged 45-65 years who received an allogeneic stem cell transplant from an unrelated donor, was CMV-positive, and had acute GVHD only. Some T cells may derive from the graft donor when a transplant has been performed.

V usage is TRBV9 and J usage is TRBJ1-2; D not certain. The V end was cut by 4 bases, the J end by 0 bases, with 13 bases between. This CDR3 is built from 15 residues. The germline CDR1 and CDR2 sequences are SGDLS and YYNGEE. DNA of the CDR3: TGTGCCAGCAGCCACGGCATTAGCTCTAACTATGGCTACACCTTC. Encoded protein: CASSHGISSNYGYTF.

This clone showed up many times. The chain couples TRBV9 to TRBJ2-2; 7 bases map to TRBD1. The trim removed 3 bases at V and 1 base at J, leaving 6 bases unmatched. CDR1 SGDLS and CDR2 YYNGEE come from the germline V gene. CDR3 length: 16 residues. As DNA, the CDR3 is TGTGCCAGCAGCGCTACAGGGGATCAGAACACCGGGGAGCTGTTTTTT. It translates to CASSATGDQNTGELFF.

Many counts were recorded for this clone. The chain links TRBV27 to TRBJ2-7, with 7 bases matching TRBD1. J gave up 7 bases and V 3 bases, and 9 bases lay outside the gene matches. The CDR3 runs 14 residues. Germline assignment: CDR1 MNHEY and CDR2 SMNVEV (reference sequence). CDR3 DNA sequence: TGTGCCAGCAGTTTTAGCCAGGGGGTGGGGGAGCAGTACTTC. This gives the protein CASSFSQGVGEQYF.